The T cell receptor beta chain under discussion was sequenced for a study of OX40 agonist ivuxolimab in advanced cancers. Broader study findings: Relative to CD4+, CD8+ T cells held more expanded clones on average.

Using immunoSEQ multiplex PCR, the repertoire was profiled, and TCRdb retains in-frame clones only, with some absent. The repertoire consists of fewer than 70,000 clones, with around 93% occurring once and the leading ten covering 12%. V lost 0 bases, J lost 2 bases, and 5 bases lay in between. Germline V gene lookup returns CDR1 LNHDA and CDR2 SQIVND (reference sequence). The CDR3 extends over 13 amino acids. Points on this clone: As yet, its antigen is unknown.

The chain couples TRBV19 to TRBJ2-7; D unclear. Sample: CD4+ or CD8+ T cells sorted from blood, taken in a trial of the OX40 agonist ivuxolimab. The TCR was taken from an adult with an advanced solid tumor such as melanoma, head and neck, liver or kidney cancer. The CDR3 DNA follows: TGTGCCAGTAGTATAGACCAGGCCTACGAGCAGTACTTC. The encoded protein is CASSIDQAYEQYF.